This T cell receptor (beta chain) was profiled in a study of CD8 T cells in Susac syndrome. CD8+ and CD4+ T cells circulating in blood were sequenced for TCR beta. CDR1 and CDR2 from the germline V gene are SEHNR and FQNEAQ (reference sequence). The CDR3 extends over 14 amino acids. V lost 5 bases and J 0 bases, leaving 8 bases between the germline ends. Random hexamers were used to reverse transcribe an amount of about 0.45 to 1 ug RNA. TCRdb passed the immunoSEQ multiplex PCR reads through MiXCR, listing each CDR3 protein once. The sample records about 160,000 distinct CDR3 sequences, roughly 95% being singletons.

The specimen sequenced was CD4+ T cells from PBMCs. V is TRBV7-9 and J is TRBJ1-3; no clear D. This TCR was recovered from a human donor with multiple sclerosis. The CDR3 loop reads CASSHPNSGNTIYF. CDR3 bases: TGTGCCAGCAGCCATCCTAACTCTGGAAACACCATATATTTT.